The clone carrying this T cell receptor beta chain was recorded at least ten times. Antigen unknown. The data originate from a study of T-cell reconstitution after alpha-beta-depleted transplantation in children. Study-level results: The main origin of T-cell counts and diversity one year after transplant was newly produced T cells. Surviving thymic progenitors and recipient T cells were the source of high TCRbeta diversity at day 60 in some patients. Several hundred rapidly expanded clones from non-depleted graft cells reportedly supplied alpha-beta T cells about two months post-transplant.

A library of TCRbeta sequences, prepared with unique molecular identifiers, was generated. TCRdb processed the PCR reads anew with MiXCR; each CDR3 protein has one entry. The sample shows 700,000 or so distinct CDR3 sequences, less than 15% of them seen only once. The clonotype comes from a girl aged 2-10 years with congenital amegakaryocytic thrombocytopenia, due to receive a stem cell transplant. The source material was PBMCs, sampled before TCRalphabeta/CD19-depleted stem cell transplant.

This CDR3 reads CASSLVGTGVYRIQYF. DNA of the CDR3: TGCGCCAGCAGCTTGGTGGGGACAGGGGTTTATCGCATTCAGTACTTC. The chain is built from TRBV5-1 and TRBJ2-4, with TRBD1 identical over 10 bases. V was clipped by 0 bases and J by 9 bases; unmatched bases: 9. Germline-derived CDR1 and CDR2 are SGHRS and YFSETQ. The length of the CDR3 is 16 residues.